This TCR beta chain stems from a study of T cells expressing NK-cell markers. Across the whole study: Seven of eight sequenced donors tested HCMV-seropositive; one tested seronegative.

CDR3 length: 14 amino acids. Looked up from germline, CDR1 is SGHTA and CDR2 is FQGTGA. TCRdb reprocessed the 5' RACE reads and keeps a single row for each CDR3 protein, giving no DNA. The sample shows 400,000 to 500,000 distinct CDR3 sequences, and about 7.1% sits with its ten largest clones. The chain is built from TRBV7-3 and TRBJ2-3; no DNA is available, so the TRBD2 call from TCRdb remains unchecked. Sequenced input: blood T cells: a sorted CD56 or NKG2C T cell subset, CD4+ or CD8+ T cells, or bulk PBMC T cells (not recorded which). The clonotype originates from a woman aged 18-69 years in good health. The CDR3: CASSYLAGQDTQYF.